Ten or more counts support the clone carrying this T cell receptor (beta chain). The target antigen is unknown. The sample is drawn from a study of blood T cells in healthy people across ages. Study details: About one barcoded beta molecule per two T cells was the capture yield of template switching.

The authors ran a second PCR of roughly 6 to 11 cycles using a sample-barcoded 5' primer and a J-beta primer mix. Each TCR beta cDNA got a 12-nucleotide random molecular identifier. Each CDR3 protein is one row after TCRdb ran MiXCR on the 5' RACE reads. The sample holds roughly 640,000 distinct CDR3 sequences, approximately 30% seen once. Trimming cost V 2 bases and J 7 bases; bases outside gene matches: 12. Germline CDR1 reads SGHTA; CDR2 reads FQGNSA. The CDR3 is made up of 17 amino acids. Whole-study results and caveats: Roughly linear declines in TCR beta diversity per million T cells occurred with age.

The origin of this receptor is an elderly woman in good health. V is TRBV7-2 and J is TRBJ1-4, with TRBD1 matching over 8 bases. The sequenced material came from blood. The CDR3 DNA reads as TGTGCCAGCAGCTTAACCCCTAACAGGGGGTTCGGTGAAAAACTGTTTTTT. This gives the protein CASSLTPNRGFGEKLFF.